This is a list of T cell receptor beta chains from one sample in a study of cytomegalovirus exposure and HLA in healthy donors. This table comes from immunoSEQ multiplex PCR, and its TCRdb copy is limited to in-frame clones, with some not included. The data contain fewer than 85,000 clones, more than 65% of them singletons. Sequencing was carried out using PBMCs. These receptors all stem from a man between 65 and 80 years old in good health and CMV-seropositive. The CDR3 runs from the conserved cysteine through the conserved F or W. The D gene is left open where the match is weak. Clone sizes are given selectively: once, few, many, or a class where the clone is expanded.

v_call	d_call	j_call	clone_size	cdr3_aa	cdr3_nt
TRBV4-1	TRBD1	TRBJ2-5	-	CASSHSPGQGVETQYF	TGCGCCAGCAGCCATTCTCCGGGACAGGGGGTAGAGACCCAGTACTTC
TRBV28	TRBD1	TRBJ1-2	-	CASRKGQASGYTF	TGTGCCAGCAGGAAGGGACAGGCAAGTGGCTACACCTTC
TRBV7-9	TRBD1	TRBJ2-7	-	CASSPTQGNYEQYF	TGTGCCAGCAGCCCTACACAGGGGAACTACGAGCAGTACTTC
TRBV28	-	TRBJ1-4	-	CASSSRGEKLFF	TGTGCCAGCAGTTCTAGAGGGGAAAAACTGTTTTTT
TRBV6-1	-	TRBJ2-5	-	CASSERGIRETQYF	TGTGCCAGCAGCGAGAGGGGGATCCGAGAGACCCAGTACTTC
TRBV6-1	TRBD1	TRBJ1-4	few	CASRPNRGEEEKLFF	TGTGCCAGCAGACCCAACAGGGGTGAAGAGGAAAAACTGTTTTTT
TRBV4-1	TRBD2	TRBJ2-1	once	CASSQDPLAGKFF	TGCGCCAGCAGCCAAGATCCACTAGCGGGAAAGTTCTTC
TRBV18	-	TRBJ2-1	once	CASSPTPVREPHNEQFF	TGTGCCAGCTCACCTACTCCCGTACGGGAGCCTCACAATGAGCAGTTCTTC
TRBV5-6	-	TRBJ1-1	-	CASSSVRNLNTEAFF	TGTGCCAGCAGCTCGGTGCGGAACCTGAACACTGAAGCTTTCTTT
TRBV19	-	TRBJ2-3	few	CASRRQMGGDPQYF	TGTGCCAGTCGCCGGCAGATGGGAGGAGATCCGCAGTATTTT
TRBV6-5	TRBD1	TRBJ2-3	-	CASSYRDSGTDTQYF	TGTGCCAGCAGTTACCGGGACAGCGGCACAGATACGCAGTATTTT
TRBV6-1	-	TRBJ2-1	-	CASSAVAGLYNEQFF	TGTGCCAGCAGTGCCGTGGCAGGGCTATACAATGAGCAGTTCTTC
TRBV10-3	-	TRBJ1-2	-	CAISEEGVGGYTF	TGTGCCATCAGTGAGGAGGGTGTTGGTGGCTACACCTTC
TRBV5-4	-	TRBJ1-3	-	CASTQGTGNTIYF	TGTGCCAGCACACAGGGCACTGGAAACACCATATATTTT
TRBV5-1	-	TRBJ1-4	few	CASNTGTSTLTNEKLFF	TGCGCCAGCAATACCGGGACATCCACTCTAACTAATGAAAAACTGTTTTTT
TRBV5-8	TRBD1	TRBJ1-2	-	CASSLEGARGYTF	TGTGCCAGCAGCTTGGAGGGGGCACGTGGCTACACCTTC
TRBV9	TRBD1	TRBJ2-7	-	CASSTGTGGFEQYF	TGTGCCAGCAGCACCGGGACAGGGGGCTTCGAGCAGTACTTC
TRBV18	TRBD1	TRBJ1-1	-	CASSSGQGNTEAFF	TGTGCCAGCTCATCGGGACAGGGGAACACTGAAGCTTTCTTT
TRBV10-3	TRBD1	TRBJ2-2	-	CAISESQGAPGELFF	TGTGCCATCAGTGAGTCACAGGGGGCGCCCGGGGAGCTGTTTTTT
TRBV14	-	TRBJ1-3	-	CASSLIGEYSGNTIYF	TGTGCCAGCAGCCTCATCGGGGAGTACTCTGGAAACACCATATATTTT
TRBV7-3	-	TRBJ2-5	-	CASSFGGSQETQYF	TGTGCCAGCAGCTTCGGGGGATCCCAAGAGACCCAGTACTTC
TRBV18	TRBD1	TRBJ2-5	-	CASSPPAGGETQYF	TGTGCCAGCTCACCACCGGCAGGGGGCGAGACCCAGTACTTC
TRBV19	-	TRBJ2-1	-	CASSPIWRDSEQFF	TGTGCCAGTAGCCCCATCTGGAGGGACAGTGAGCAGTTCTTC